The rows below give T cell receptor beta chains drawn from one sample of a study of cytomegalovirus exposure and HLA in healthy donors. Data came from immunoSEQ multiplex PCR; TCRdb stores just in-frame clones and leaves some out. The sample has 150,000 to 200,000 clones, approximately 85% seen once; the top ten hold roughly 10%. Specimen: PBMCs. The origin of the receptors is a man between 18 and 29 years old in good health and CMV-seropositive. Both conserved end residues are part of each CDR3. Each record gives: J gene, CDR3 length, V gene, CDR3 protein.

J: TRBJ2-5; length: 16; V: TRBV5-1; CDR3: CASSLDLTGGRETQYF
J: TRBJ2-3; length: 15; V: TRBV7-3; CDR3: CASSLLGGITDTQYF
J: TRBJ2-7; length: 15; V: TRBV10-3; CDR3: CAISESGQGAGEQYF
J: TRBJ1-4; length: 13; V: TRBV6-5; CDR3: CASSYNRGAKLFF
J: TRBJ2-7; length: 16; V: TRBV7-9; CDR3: CSSSLVRGTSSYEQYF
J: TRBJ2-1; length: 13; V: TRBV27; CDR3: CASRLRLADEQFF
J: TRBJ1-1; length: 15; V: TRBV18; CDR3: CASSPKGQGETEAFF
J: TRBJ2-3; length: 15; V: TRBV18; CDR3: CASSPPGLGSDTQYF
J: TRBJ2-3; length: 14; V: TRBV18; CDR3: CASSQSGGKDTQYF
J: TRBJ1-6; length: 17; V: TRBV27; CDR3: CASTSKAGLLRGSPLHF
J: NA; length: 14; V: TRBV29-1; CDR3: CSVEAPTGLSEQYF
J: TRBJ2-1; length: 16; V: TRBV6-1; CDR3: CASSEVGSGGCNEQFF
J: TRBJ2-2; length: 14; V: TRBV19; CDR3: CASSIRGSTGELFF
J: TRBJ2-7; length: 14; V: TRBV30; CDR3: CAWSVGGDSYEQYF
J: TRBJ2-5; length: 18; V: TRBV5-6; CDR3: CASSLTSGGSFTGETQYF
J: TRBJ1-4; length: 15; V: TRBV5-6; CDR3: CASSLGGMRGEKLFF
J: TRBJ2-7; length: 15; V: TRBV11-2; CDR3: CASSLGRTSGYEQYF
J: TRBJ1-6; length: 17; V: TRBV2; CDR3: CASSEAYRNAYNSPLHF
J: TRBJ1-4; length: 16; V: TRBV9; CDR3: CASSGQGGLTNEKLFF
J: TRBJ2-7; length: 13; V: TRBV2; CDR3: CARGRQGSGEQYF
J: TRBJ2-7; length: 16; V: TRBV6-1; CDR3: CASSDRRLAGGYEQYF
J: TRBJ2-5; length: 16; V: TRBV2; CDR3: CASSERGAEIRETQYF
J: TRBJ1-2; length: 14; V: TRBV28; CDR3: CASSPRTDDYGYTF
J: TRBJ2-3; length: 12; V: TRBV29-1; CDR3: CSVMTHTDTQYF
J: TRBJ1-5; length: 15; V: TRBV10-3; CDR3: CAISVGGGSNQPQHF
J: TRBJ2-7; length: 16; V: TRBV18; CDR3: CASSPKTSYKPYEQYF
J: TRBJ2-5; length: 16; V: TRBV9; CDR3: CASSVAGGVLAETQYF
J: TRBJ2-4; length: 14; V: TRBV7-2; CDR3: CASSLVEGQNIQYF
J: TRBJ2-1; length: 16; V: TRBV9; CDR3: CASSVGGSGGYNEQFF
J: TRBJ1-2; length: 14; V: TRBV2; CDR3: CASSEGTGDYGYTF
J: TRBJ2-7; length: 17; V: TRBV6-1; CDR3: CASSEAIRTAYSYEQYF
J: TRBJ1-2; length: 13; V: TRBV4-1; CDR3: CASSPDRGGGYTF
J: TRBJ1-5; length: 14; V: TRBV30; CDR3: CACSHRGSNQPQHF
J: TRBJ1-1; length: 12; V: TRBV2; CDR3: CASSDRATEAFF
J: TRBJ2-1; length: 14; V: TRBV9; CDR3: CASSRDRPYNEQFF